Shown below are 18 T cell receptor beta chains from a single sample sequenced in a study of early T cells in non-severe SARS-CoV-2 infection. One entry per CDR3 protein results from TCRdb running MiXCR on the 5' RACE reads. The sample records 70,000 to 85,000 distinct CDR3 sequences, approximately 13% being singletons. The specimen was whole blood. Receptors originate from an adult who was a healthcare worker with PCR-confirmed SARS-CoV-2 infection or an uninfected control (not recorded which).

This clonotype was observed a single time. This rearrangement joins TRBV10-3 to TRBJ2-1, with 11 bases fitting TRBD2. This CDR3 is 19 amino acids long. Germline CDR1 and CDR2: ENHRY and SYGVKD. Trimming took 2 bases from V and 5 from J; bases not matched to a gene: 14. The CDR3 protein is CAISERGPGLAEGNNEQFF. The CDR3 DNA follows: TGTGCCATCAGTGAGAGAGGCCCGGGACTAGCGGAGGGAAACAATGAGCAGTTCTTC.

Many counts were recorded for this clonotype. The rearrangement links TRBV29-1 to TRBJ2-7, with D possibly matching TRBD2 (6 bases). V lost 6 bases to trimming and J lost 7 bases, with 19 bases between them. This CDR3 region has 13 residues. Germline CDR1 and CDR2: SQVTM and ANQGSEA. CDR3 DNA sequence: TGCAGCGTAATACGCGGGATCTACGGGGAGCAGTACTTC. Residues: CSVIRGIYGEQYF.

At least ten counts were recorded for this clonotype. The chain links TRBV20-1 to TRBJ1-2, with D perhaps matching TRBD1 (5 bases). Deletions cut 3 bases from V and 8 bases from J, with 16 bases between. The germline V gene encodes CDR1 DFQATT and CDR2 SNEGSKA (reference sequence). The CDR3 is 13 amino acids. The CDR3, as DNA: TGCAGTGCTAGCAAGACAGACGTGAGCGGCTACACCTTC. Its translation is CSASKTDVSGYTF.

The table lists this clonotype with a few counts. V is TRBV3-1 and J is TRBJ2-7, with 8 bases matching TRBD1. The length of the CDR3 is 13 residues. J was trimmed by 5 bases and V by 8 bases; bases with no gene match: 8. Germline V lookup: CDR1 LGHDT, CDR2 YNNKEL (reference sequence). The CDR3, as DNA: TGTGCCAGCGCCAAGACAGGGGAAGACGAGCAGTACTTC. Encoded protein: CASAKTGEDEQYF.

The chain employs TRBV5-5 and TRBJ2-3; 7 bases align to TRBD2. Germline assignment: CDR1 SGHKS and CDR2 YYEKEE (reference sequence). The trim removed 4 bases at V and 8 bases at J, leaving 4 bases unmatched. CDR3 length equals 12 residues. The CDR3 region has the DNA TGTGCCAGCAGCGTCGCGGGGGTTACGCAGTATTTT. Its translation: CASSVAGVTQYF. The whole variable domain, remainder taken from reference TRBV5-5 and TRBJ2-3, is DAGVTQSPTHLIKTRGQQVTLRCSPISGHKSVSWYQQVLGQGPQFIFQYYEKEERGRGNFPDRFSARQFPNYSSELNVNALLLGDSALYLCASSVAGVTQYFGPGTRLTVL.

This clonotype was seen ten or more times. V is TRBV29-1 and J is TRBJ2-3, with TRBD2 identical over 7 bases. Germline V gene data show CDR1 as SQVTM and CDR2 as ANQGSEA. This CDR3 has 15 amino acids. The V and J ends lost 0 bases and 2 bases, in that order; junction bases with no gene match: 5. The CDR3, as DNA: TGCAGCGTTGAAGAGAAGCGGGGTAACACAGATACGCAGTATTTT. This sequence encodes CSVEEKRGNTDTQYF.

This clonotype was counted ten times or more. The chain has TRBV15 and TRBJ1-2; TRBD1 might be the D (5 bases). Trimming left V 0 bases short and J 4 bases short, with 12 bases between. Germline values: CDR1 LNHNV, CDR2 YYDKDF (reference sequence). There are 15 residues in the CDR3. CDR3 bases: TGTGCCACCAGCAGAGATAAGAAGGGGACCTATGGCTACACCTTC. Amino acids: CATSRDKKGTYGYTF.

At least ten counts were recorded for this clonotype. The chain recombines TRBV7-9 with TRBJ1-3, with D unresolved. The germline gives CDR1 SEHNR, CDR2 FQNEAQ (reference sequence). V was trimmed by 5 bases and J by 1 base, leaving 12 bases between them. The CDR3 consists of 15 residues. The CDR3 reads CASSLIVASGNTIYF. CDR3 coding DNA: TGTGCCAGCAGCCTGATTGTGGCTTCTGGAAACACCATATATTTT. The full variable domain, with the rest looked up from reference TRBV7-9 and TRBJ1-3, is DTGVSQNPRHKITKRGQNVTFRCDPISEHNRLYWYRQTLGQGPEFLTYFQNEAQLEKSRLLSDRFSAERPKGSFSTLEIQRTEQGDSAMYLCASSLIVASGNTIYFGEGSWLTVV.

This clonotype was recorded many times. The gene calls are TRBV28 and TRBJ1-5, with 7 bases fitting TRBD1. Germline loops: CDR1 MDHEN, CDR2 SYDVKM. Trimming cost V 11 bases and J 6 bases; bases outside gene matches: 13. The CDR3 has 14 residues. CDR3 sequence: CASAGGKGGQPQHF. The DNA for the CDR3 is TGTGCCTCGGCAGGGGGTAAAGGTGGTCAGCCCCAGCATTTT.

The chain has TRBV5-5 and TRBJ2-5; D not resolved. The V end was cut by 1 base, the J end by 8 bases, with 21 bases between. Germline V gene lookup returns CDR1 SGHKS and CDR2 YYEKEE (reference sequence). The CDR3 spans 16 residues. The chain's CDR3 is CASSLNQAPSQGTQYF. CDR3 bases: TGTGCCAGCAGCTTGAATCAGGCCCCCAGCCAAGGAACCCAGTACTTC.

This clonotype was counted once. The chain is built from TRBV20-1 and TRBJ1-5; D remains ambiguous. Germline assignment: CDR1 DFQATT and CDR2 SNEGSKA (reference sequence). The CDR3 is 15 residues long. V was shortened by 2 bases and J by 3 bases, with 14 bases between the two germline ends. CDR3 loop: CSARWRQDLNQPQHF. CDR3 coding DNA: TGCAGTGCTAGATGGAGGCAGGACCTCAATCAGCCCCAGCATTTT.

This chain links TRBV5-1 with TRBJ1-1, with no clear D. This CDR3 has 14 residues. Trimming stripped 4 bases from V and 1 base from J, with 11 bases between. The V gene's germline CDR1 is SGHRS and CDR2 YFSETQ. As DNA, the CDR3 is TGCGCCAGCAGCCCCTCGCCGCCGAACACTGAAGCTTTCTTT. Encoded protein: CASSPSPPNTEAFF.

This clonotype was seen repeatedly, ten times or more. The chain has TRBV11-2 and TRBJ2-1, with 14 bases matching TRBD2. Losses at the gene ends were 4 bases for V and 8 bases for J; bases not matched to a gene: 7. The germline V gene encodes CDR1 SGHAT and CDR2 FQNNGV. The CDR3 consists of 16 residues. The CDR3 sequence: CASSSGTSGSGDEQFF. CDR3 nucleotides: TGTGCCAGCAGCTCCGGGACTAGCGGGAGCGGCGATGAGCAGTTCTTC.

This clonotype was seen more than once but under ten times. J is TRBJ1-1 and V is TRBV7-2; D is uncertain. CDR1 SGHTA and CDR2 FQGNSA come from the germline V gene. V dropped 3 bases and J dropped 1 base, with 6 bases sitting between them. The CDR3 extends over 13 amino acids. In DNA form, the CDR3 reads TGTGCCAGCAGCTTCGAGGAGAACACTGAAGCTTTCTTT. Protein product: CASSFEENTEAFF.

This clonotype occurred once. In nucleotides, the CDR3 is TGTGCCAGTAGTATAGTGGACTCCAATCAGCCCCAGCATTTT. Its protein is CASSIVDSNQPQHF. The chain is built from TRBV19 and TRBJ1-5, with no clear D. The CDR3 covers 14 residues. V lost 1 base and J 3 bases, leaving 7 bases between the germline ends. CDR1 LNHDA and CDR2 SQIVND come from the germline V gene (reference sequence).

This clonotype was recorded at least ten times. The V call is TRBV11-2, the J call TRBJ1-2, with D hard to call. Germline V gene lookup returns CDR1 SGHAT and CDR2 FQNNGV. The CDR3 sequence is 13 residues long. V lost 5 bases and J 8 bases, leaving 15 bases between the germline ends. DNA for the CDR3: TGTGCCAGCAGCCAACGCACCCAGAGGGGCTACACCTTC. Translation gives CASSQRTQRGYTF.

This clonotype turned up a few times. The chain is built from TRBV11-2 and TRBJ2-2, with D uncertain. V lost 1 base and J 4 bases, leaving 10 bases between the germline ends. Germline loops: CDR1 SGHAT, CDR2 FQNNGV. The CDR3 loop spans 15 amino acids. This chain's CDR3 is CASSLGARTTGELFF. The DNA for the CDR3 is TGTGCCAGCAGCTTAGGGGCCAGGACCACCGGGGAGCTGTTTTTT.

In this sample, this clonotype is medium-sized. This chain connects TRBV29-1 to TRBJ2-7, with D maybe TRBD2 (5 bases). CDR3 length: 13 residues. Germline V gene data show CDR1 as SQVTM and CDR2 as ANQGSEA. Between the trimmed V and J ends, which lost 0 bases and 3 bases, there was a span of 9 bases. DNA for the CDR3: TGCAGCGTTGAAGATGGAGGCAGCTACGAGCAGTACTTC. Translated: CSVEDGGSYEQYF.